This TCR beta chain was sequenced during a study of T cells in Graves' hyperthyroidism and ophthalmopathy. In this sample, this clonotype turned up a few times. There are 13 residues in the CDR3. V was clipped by 1 base and J by 3 bases; unmatched bases: 1. Germline CDR1 SGHDT, CDR2 YYEEEE. RNA transcripts provided the source from which TCR beta CDR3 regions were amplified. TCR CDR3 regions were first amplified by RT-PCR with HTBI primers. One entry per CDR3 protein, called by TCRdb with MiXCR from the multiplex PCR reads. Among over 700,000 distinct CDR3 sequences listed, about 19% were seen once. The source is a woman aged 45 to 65 with Graves' hyperthyroidism that later progressed to Graves' ophthalmopathy. Sequences were obtained from blood. V is TRBV5-6 and J is TRBJ2-7; TRBD1 matches at 7 bases. In DNA, the CDR3 is TGTGCCAGCAGCTTGAGGGGGCACTACGAGCAGTACTTC. Translated: CASSLRGHYEQYF.